This entry concerns a single TCR beta chain. At one boundary the junction diverges from the germline segment, which might be a read error. The data originate from a study of cytomegalovirus exposure and HLA in healthy donors. Germline V gene data show CDR1 as SEHNR and CDR2 as FQNEAQ (reference sequence). The CDR3 covers 13 residues. This PCR relied on a set of 60 Vbeta primers and 13 Jbeta primers. Profiled with immunoSEQ multiplex PCR; TCRdb holds only in-frame clones, not every one. This repertoire shows around 140,000 clones, approximately 84% found once; its top ten account for around 1.9%. The rearrangement uses TRBV7-9 and TRBJ1-1; tentative D call: TRBD1 (5 bases). This TCR came from a woman aged 40 to 50 in good health and CMV-seronegative. The sample was PBMCs. The CDR3: CSSSLGGDTEAFF. The CDR3 DNA reads TGTTCCAGCAGCCTCGGGGGAGACACTGAAGCTTTCTTT.